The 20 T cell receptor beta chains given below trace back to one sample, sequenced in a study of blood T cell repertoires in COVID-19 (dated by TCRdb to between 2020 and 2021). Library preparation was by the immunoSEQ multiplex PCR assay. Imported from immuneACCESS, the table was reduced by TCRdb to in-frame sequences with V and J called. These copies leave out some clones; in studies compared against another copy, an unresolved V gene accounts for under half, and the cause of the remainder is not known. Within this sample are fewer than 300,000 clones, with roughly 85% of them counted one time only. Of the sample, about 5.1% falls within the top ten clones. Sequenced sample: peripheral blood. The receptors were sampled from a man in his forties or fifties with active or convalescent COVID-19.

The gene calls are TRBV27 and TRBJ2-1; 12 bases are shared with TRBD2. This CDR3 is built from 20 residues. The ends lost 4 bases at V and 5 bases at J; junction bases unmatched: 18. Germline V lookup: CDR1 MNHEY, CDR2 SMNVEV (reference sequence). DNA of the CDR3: TGTGCCAGCAGTTCCGAGGCCGGTCGCTTGACTAGCGGGAGTCACAATGAGCAGTTCTTC. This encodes CASSSEAGRLTSGSHNEQFF.

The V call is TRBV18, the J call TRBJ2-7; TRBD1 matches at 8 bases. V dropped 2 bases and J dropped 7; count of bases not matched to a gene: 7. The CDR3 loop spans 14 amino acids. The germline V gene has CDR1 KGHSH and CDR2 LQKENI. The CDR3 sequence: CASSPSPGGGEQYF. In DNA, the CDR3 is TGTGCCAGCTCACCATCCCCAGGGGGCGGGGAGCAGTACTTC.

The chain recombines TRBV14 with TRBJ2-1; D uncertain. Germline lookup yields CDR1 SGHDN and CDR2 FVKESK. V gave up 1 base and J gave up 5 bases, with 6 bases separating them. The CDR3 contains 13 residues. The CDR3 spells CASSQGPNNEQFF. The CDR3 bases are TGTGCCAGCAGCCAAGGGCCCAACAATGAGCAGTTCTTC.

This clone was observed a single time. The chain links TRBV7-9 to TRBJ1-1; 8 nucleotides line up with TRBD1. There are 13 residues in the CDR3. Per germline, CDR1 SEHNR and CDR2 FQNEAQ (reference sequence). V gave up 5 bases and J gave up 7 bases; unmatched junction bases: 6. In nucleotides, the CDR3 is TGTGCCAGCAGCCCCGACAGGGGAAGTGAAGCTTTCTTT. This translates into CASSPDRGSEAFF.

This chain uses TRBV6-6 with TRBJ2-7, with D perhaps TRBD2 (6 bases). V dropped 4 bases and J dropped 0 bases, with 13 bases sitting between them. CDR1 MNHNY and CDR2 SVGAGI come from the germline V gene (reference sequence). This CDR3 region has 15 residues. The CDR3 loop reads CASSFGSRGSYEQYF. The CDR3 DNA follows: TGTGCCAGCAGTTTCGGGAGCCGAGGCTCCTACGAGCAGTACTTC.

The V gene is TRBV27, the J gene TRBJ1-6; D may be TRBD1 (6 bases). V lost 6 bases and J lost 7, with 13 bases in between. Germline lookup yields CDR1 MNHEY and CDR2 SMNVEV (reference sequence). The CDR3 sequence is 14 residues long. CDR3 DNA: TGTGCCAGCAGCCCGAAGGGGGGGAATTCACCCCTCCACTTT. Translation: CASSPKGGNSPLHF.

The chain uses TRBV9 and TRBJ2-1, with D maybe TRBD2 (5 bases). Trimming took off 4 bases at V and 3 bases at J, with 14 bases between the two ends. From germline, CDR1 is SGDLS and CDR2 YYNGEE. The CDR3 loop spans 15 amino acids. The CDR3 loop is CASSSLASNYNEQFF. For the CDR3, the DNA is TGTGCCAGCAGCTCTTTGGCTAGCAACTACAATGAGCAGTTCTTC.

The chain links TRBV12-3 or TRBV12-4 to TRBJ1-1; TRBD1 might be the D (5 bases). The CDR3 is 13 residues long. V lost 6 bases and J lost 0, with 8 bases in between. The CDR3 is CASRATVNTEAFF. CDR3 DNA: TGTGCCAGCAGGGCGACAGTGAACACTGAAGCTTTCTTT.

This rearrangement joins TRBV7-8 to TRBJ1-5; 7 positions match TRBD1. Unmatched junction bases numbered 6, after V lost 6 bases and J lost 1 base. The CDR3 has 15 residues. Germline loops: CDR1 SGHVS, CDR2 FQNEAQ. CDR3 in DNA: TGTGCCAGCAGAAGGGGGCGGTGGAGCAATCAGCCCCAGCATTTT. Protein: CASRRGRWSNQPQHF.

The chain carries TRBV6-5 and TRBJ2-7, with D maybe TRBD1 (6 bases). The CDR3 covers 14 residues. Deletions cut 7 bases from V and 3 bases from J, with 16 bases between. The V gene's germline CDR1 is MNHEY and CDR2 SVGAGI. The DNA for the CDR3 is TGTGCCAGCAAATATACAGGGTTCATCTACGAGCAGTACTTC. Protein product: CASKYTGFIYEQYF.

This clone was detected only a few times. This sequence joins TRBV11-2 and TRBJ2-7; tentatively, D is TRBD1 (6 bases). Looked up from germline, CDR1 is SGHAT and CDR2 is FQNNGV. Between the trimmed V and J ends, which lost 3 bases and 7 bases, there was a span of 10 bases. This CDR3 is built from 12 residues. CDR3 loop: CASSFSGVEQYF. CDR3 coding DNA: TGTGCCAGCAGCTTCTCAGGGGTTGAGCAGTACTTC.

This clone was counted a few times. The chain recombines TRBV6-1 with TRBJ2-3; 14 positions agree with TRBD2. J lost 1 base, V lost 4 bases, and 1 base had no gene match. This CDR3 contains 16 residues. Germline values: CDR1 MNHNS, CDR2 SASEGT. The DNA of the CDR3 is TGTGCCAGCAGTGGGGGACTAGCGGGAGGCACAGATACGCAGTATTTT. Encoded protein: CASSGGLAGGTDTQYF.

The CDR3 DNA sequence: TGCGCCAGCAGTTGGACTACAGCCCAAGAGACCCAGTACTTC. Protein sequence: CASSWTTAQETQYF. The chain has TRBV23-1 and TRBJ2-5; perhaps TRBD2 as D (6 bases). TRBV23-1 is placed among ORFs of uncertain function. This CDR3 spans 14 amino acids. The V gene lost 5 bases and the J gene lost 1 base, with 11 bases spanning the gap.

The CDR3 here is CASSPGTSTDTQYF. CDR3 DNA sequence: TGTGCCAGCAGCCCCGGGACTTCCACAGATACGCAGTATTTT. The chain carries TRBV7-7 and TRBJ2-3, with D possibly being TRBD2 (6 bases). Trimming took 5 bases from V and 2 from J, leaving 11 bases between them. The CDR3 spans 14 residues. Germline assignment: CDR1 SSHAT and CDR2 FNYEAQ (reference sequence).

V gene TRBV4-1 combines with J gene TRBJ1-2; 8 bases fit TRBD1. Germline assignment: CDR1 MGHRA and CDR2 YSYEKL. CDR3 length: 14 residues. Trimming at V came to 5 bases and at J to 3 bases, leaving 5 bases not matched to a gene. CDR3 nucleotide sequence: TGCGCCAGCAGCTACCAGACAGGGGACTATGGCTACACCTTC. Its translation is CASSYQTGDYGYTF.

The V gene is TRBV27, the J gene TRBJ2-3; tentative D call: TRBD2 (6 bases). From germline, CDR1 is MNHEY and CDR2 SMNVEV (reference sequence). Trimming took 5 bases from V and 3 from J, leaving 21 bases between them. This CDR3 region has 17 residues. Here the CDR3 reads CASSITPLRGSTDTQYF. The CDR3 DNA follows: TGTGCCAGCAGTATAACCCCGCTCCGGGGGAGTACAGATACGCAGTATTTT.

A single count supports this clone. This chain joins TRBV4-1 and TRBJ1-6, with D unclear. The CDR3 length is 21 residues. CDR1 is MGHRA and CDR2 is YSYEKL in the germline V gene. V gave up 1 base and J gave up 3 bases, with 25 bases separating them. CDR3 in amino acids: CASSQVTPGIALYLYNSPLHF. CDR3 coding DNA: TGCGCCAGCAGCCAAGTTACACCGGGTATAGCTTTGTACCTCTATAATTCACCCCTCCACTTT.

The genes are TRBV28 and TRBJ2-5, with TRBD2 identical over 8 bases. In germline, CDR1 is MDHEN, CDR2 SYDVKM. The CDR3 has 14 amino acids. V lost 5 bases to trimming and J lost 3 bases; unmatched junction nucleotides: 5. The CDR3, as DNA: TGTGCCAGCAGTCAAACTAGCGGAGAAGAGACCCAGTACTTC. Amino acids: CASSQTSGEETQYF.

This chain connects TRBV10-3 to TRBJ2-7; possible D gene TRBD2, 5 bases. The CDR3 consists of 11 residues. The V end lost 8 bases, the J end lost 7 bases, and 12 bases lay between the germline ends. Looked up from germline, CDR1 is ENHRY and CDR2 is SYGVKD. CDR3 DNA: TGTGCCATCGGCGGGTTTGGGGAGCAGTACTTC. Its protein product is CAIGGFGEQYF.

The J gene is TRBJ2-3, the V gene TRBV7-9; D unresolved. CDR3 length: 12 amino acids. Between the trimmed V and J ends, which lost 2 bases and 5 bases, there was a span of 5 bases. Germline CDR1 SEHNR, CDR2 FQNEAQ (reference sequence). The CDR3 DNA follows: TGTGCCAGCAGCTTACTAGTAGATACGCAGTATTTT. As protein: CASSLLVDTQYF.